This TCR beta chain stems from a study of regulatory T cells in long-lasting Graves disease (dated by TCRdb to about 2021). A note on the overall study: In the newly diagnosed Graves' disease group, patients had been taking antithyroid drugs for less than 3 months. A total of some 35 samples underwent TCR sequencing, from roughly 13 patients with persistent Graves' disease and 20 or so patients with newly diagnosed Graves' disease. This study used TCR sequencing and RNA sequencing of peripheral blood to compare persistent Graves' disease patients against newly diagnosed Graves' disease patients. The study was conducted in China and was registered as a clinical trial.

With respect to this clonotype: Its antigen has not been determined. At one end, the junction sequence differs from germline, possibly due to a read error.

The study at large found these results: More public clonotypes were shared among persistent patients (approximately 3,000) than among newly diagnosed patients (more than 900). As a limitation, the authors acknowledged that the small sample size may reduce accuracy. Only peripheral blood was studied, because thyroid tissue, the primary lesion, was inaccessible. Lower TCR Shannon entropy and fewer highly expanded clones were observed in persistent Graves' disease patients than in newly diagnosed patients, which suggested clonal expansion. Only the TCR beta chain was sequenced and analyzed.

What this sample's time point label stands for: newly diagnosed GD, antithyroid drugs for less than 3 months. For both TCR sequencing and RNA sequencing, RNA was extracted from PBMCs in TRIzol. Graves' disease was diagnosed according to American Thyroid Association guidelines. Recruitment of patients was carried out at an endocrinology department in Xi'an, China. From each patient, around 9.3 milliliters of peripheral blood was collected into an EDTA anticoagulant tube. PBMCs were isolated by Ficoll Paque Plus density gradient separation without further T cell sorting. RNA quality was checked with an Agilent 2100 Bioanalyzer and agarose gel, and concentration with a NanoDrop 2000. The library was made by multiplex PCR. Sequenced on an Illumina HiSeq 4000. iRepertoire HTBI primers and Arm-PCR amplification of CDR3 regions were used to construct TCR beta libraries. Gel purification was performed on PCR products prior to sequencing. Processing in the source paper ran as follows. Across samples, fewer than 70 TRBV and around 15 TRBJ segments were identified and used for gene usage analysis of CDR3 amino acid clonotypes. Filtered high-quality paired reads were merged into contigs using COPE and FqMerger. Contigs were aligned with BLAST to IMGT TRBV, TRBD and TRBJ reference genes, and CDR3 was defined per IMGT. Any clonotype with a frequency above 0.1% was classified as a highly expanded clone. Shannon entropy served as the measure of repertoire diversity, while the Gini coefficient captured V-J evenness. Public clonotypes were defined as clonotypes shared by more than one individual. TCRdb trimmed public reads at Q25 via fastp, called clones via MiXCR and kept in-frame beta chains. Identical CDR3 proteins give one entry, which carries the most common genes and DNA. The V and J calls reflect TCRdb's pipeline rather than the authors' work. Across this sample there are hundreds of thousands of distinct CDR3 sequences, with roughly 13% seen only once. Roughly 10% of the sample rests with the top ten.

The data also belong to a second study, concerning T cells in Graves' hyperthyroidism and ophthalmopathy. Looking at the second paper: Stable Graves' hyperthyroidism was defined as the absence of progression to ophthalmopathy over 18 months of follow-up. Hyperthyroidism patients were newly diagnosed, with disease duration under 2 months, and aged 18 to 65 years. Any patient with an uncontrolled infection, another autoimmune disease, pregnancy or lactation was excluded. Diagnoses relied on clinical symptoms, serum thyroxine and TRAb, thyroid ultrasound and orbital computed tomography. The first round of RT-PCR for the TCR CDR3 was performed with the HTBI primer set and the Qiagen OneStep RT-PCR kit. Most expanded thyroid clonotypes (frequency above 0.001) were also found in blood, which suggests that blood repertoires may mirror thyroid immune responses. A model built on a 13 V-J signature distinguished ophthalmopathy from stable hyperthyroidism, reaching about 88% sensitivity and around 81% specificity in cross-validation and 80%/75% in testing. During validation, the model predicted progression to ophthalmopathy a median of about 6.3 months ahead of onset, with 60% to 71% sensitivity and about 72% specificity. A discovery cohort of roughly 96 patients, roughly 40 with Graves' ophthalmopathy and 55 to 65 with stable Graves' hyperthyroidism, was used to find distinguishing TCR V-J signatures. Prospective prediction of ophthalmopathy was tested in an independent validation cohort consisting of some 18 hyperthyroidism patients and 15 to 17 patients who later progressed to ophthalmopathy. The 100 discovery patients were randomly split 7:3 into training and test sets. The study also compared thyroid tissue and blood T-cell repertoires from more than 5 Graves' hyperthyroidism patients. After sampling, hyperthyroidism patients received methimazole starting at 30 mg daily, and ophthalmopathy patients received high-dose intravenous methylprednisolone. Libraries were constructed in a second round of multiplex PCR, after which size selection and purification were performed. Paired-end sequencing of the libraries was performed with 100 bp reads on an Illumina HiSeq2000. SOAPnuke was used to process the raw data, removing reads that contained adapters or uncalled bases, had a mean Phred below 15, or lacked an exact match to the constant primer or identifier. COPE v1.2.5 was used to merge high-quality paired reads, and clonotypes were defined as unique nucleotide sequences. MiTCR v1.1 was used to align clonotypes to the IMGT TRBV, TRBD and TRBJ reference segments. The analysis was restricted to V-J combinations with a frequency above 0.0001, which together covered roughly 99% of the repertoires. A TCS score was defined as the ratio of F50 (clonal expansion) to E x V (chaos), with BLOSUM62-based TCRdist applied between CDR3 peptides within each V-J. Welch's t-statistics and random forest reduced roughly 500 V-J features to 13, which were used in a naive Bayes classifier (R e1071). No statistical method was used to set the sample size in advance, and investigators knew the group allocation. The paper reports TCR Vbeta CDR3 sequencing of 135 peripheral blood samples: under 45 ophthalmopathy, under 85 hyperthyroidism and approximately 17 progressor patients.

The origin of this receptor is a man under 40 with Graves disease. Donor details come from another sample of the same person, matched by shared clones. The material was peripheral blood mononuclear cells (PBMCs), obtained at new diagnosis, from a patient treated with antithyroid drugs.

The CDR3 is CAGSFSVGLKAFF. The sequenced DNA is TGTGCCGGCAGTTTCTCTGTGGGACTGAAGGCTTTCTTT. The chain is made from TRBV27 and TRBJ1-1; the D region possibly corresponds to TRBD1 (5 bases align). CDR1 and CDR2 were assigned from the germline V gene (reference sequence) as MNHEY and SMNVEV. Inclusive of the bounding cysteine and phenylalanine, the CDR3 is 13 residues long. The entry retains the CDR3 DNA only, 39 bases that are in frame from base 1.